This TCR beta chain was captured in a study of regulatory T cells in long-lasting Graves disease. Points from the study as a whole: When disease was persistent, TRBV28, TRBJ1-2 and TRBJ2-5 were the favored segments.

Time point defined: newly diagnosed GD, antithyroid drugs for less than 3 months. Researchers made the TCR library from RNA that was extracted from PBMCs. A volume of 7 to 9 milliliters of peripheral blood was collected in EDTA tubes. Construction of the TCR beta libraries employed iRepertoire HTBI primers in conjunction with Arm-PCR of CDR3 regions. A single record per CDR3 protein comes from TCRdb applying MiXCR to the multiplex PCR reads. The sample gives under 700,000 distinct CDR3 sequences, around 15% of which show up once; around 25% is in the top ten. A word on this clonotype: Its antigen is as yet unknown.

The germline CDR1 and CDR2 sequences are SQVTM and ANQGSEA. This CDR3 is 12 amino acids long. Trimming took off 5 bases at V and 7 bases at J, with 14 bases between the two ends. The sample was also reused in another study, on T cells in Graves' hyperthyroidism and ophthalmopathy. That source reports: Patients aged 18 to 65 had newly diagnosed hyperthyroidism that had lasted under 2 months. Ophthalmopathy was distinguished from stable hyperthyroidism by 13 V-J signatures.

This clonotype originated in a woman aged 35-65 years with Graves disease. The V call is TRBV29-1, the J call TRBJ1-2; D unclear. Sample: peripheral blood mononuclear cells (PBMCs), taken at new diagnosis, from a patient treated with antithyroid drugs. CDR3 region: CSVWQQQRGYTF. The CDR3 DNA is TGCAGCGTTTGGCAGCAACAGCGTGGCTACACCTTC.